The 23 T cell receptor beta chains presented below share a single source sample, sequenced in a study of T cells in Graves' hyperthyroidism and ophthalmopathy. TCR beta CDR3 region amplification was performed from RNA transcripts. During a first-round RT-PCR of the TCR CDR3, the HTBI primer set was used. TCRdb redid the calling of the multiplex PCR reads with MiXCR, one entry per CDR3 protein. The sample consists of roughly 750,000 distinct CDR3 sequences, about a sixth of them appearing once. The source material was blood. These receptors were collected from a man younger than 30 with Graves' hyperthyroidism.

The sample holds many counts of this clonotype. The chain has TRBV30 and TRBJ2-1; 10 positions agree with TRBD2. The V segment lost 4 bases and the J segment 8 bases; nucleotides outside the gene matches: 5. There are 13 residues in the CDR3. Germline-derived CDR1 and CDR2 are GTSNPN and SVGIG (reference sequence). Here the CDR3 reads CAWNSGRADEQFF. CDR3 bases: TGTGCCTGGAACAGCGGGAGGGCAGATGAGCAGTTCTTC.

This clonotype was observed once. The chain has TRBV19 and TRBJ2-7; 8 bases fit TRBD1. The CDR3 runs 14 residues. The germline V gene has CDR1 LNHDA and CDR2 SQIVND (reference sequence). The V gene end was trimmed by 3 bases and the J gene end by 5 bases; junction bases not matched to a gene: 6. CDR3 in amino acids: CASSMRTGSHEQYF. CDR3 DNA: TGTGCCAGTAGTATGCGGACAGGGTCCCACGAGCAGTACTTC.

This chain connects TRBV30 to TRBJ2-2; no clear D. The CDR3 has 13 amino acids. Germline lookup yields CDR1 GTSNPN and CDR2 SVGIG (reference sequence). V was trimmed by 5 bases and J by 2 bases, leaving 9 bases between them. The CDR3 loop reads CAWLAVNTGELFF. As DNA, the CDR3 is TGTGCCTGGCTGGCAGTAAACACCGGGGAGCTGTTTTTT.

This clonotype has just a few counts. The rearrangement links TRBV12-3 or TRBV12-4 to TRBJ2-5; TRBD1 matches 9 bases. With 5 bases clipped from V and 5 bases from J, the junction kept 9 bases outside the gene matches. There are 15 residues in the CDR3. The CDR3 region has the DNA TGTGCCAGCAGTCCCCACGCCGGACAGGGGGAGACCCAGTACTTC. As protein: CASSPHAGQGETQYF.

This clonotype has ten or more counts. This chain joins TRBV12-3 or TRBV12-4 and TRBJ2-7, with D tentatively TRBD2 (6 bases). CDR3 length: 15 amino acids. Trimming pared 2 bases from V and 5 bases from J, leaving 16 bases between. The CDR3 reads CASSLSGGTWDEQYF. The CDR3 DNA sequence: TGTGCCAGCAGTTTAAGCGGCGGGACTTGGGACGAGCAGTACTTC.

This clonotype has more than one count but fewer than ten. In nucleotides, the CDR3 is TGCAGTGCTGACAGGGGTAGCTATGGCTACACCTTC. Its translation: CSADRGSYGYTF. The rearrangement links TRBV20-1 to TRBJ1-2, with TRBD1 matching over 8 bases. V dropped 5 bases and J dropped 4; count of bases not matched to a gene: 3. The CDR3 consists of 12 residues. Germline CDR1 is DFQATT and CDR2 is SNEGSKA (reference sequence).

This chain connects TRBV13 to TRBJ2-7; maybe TRBD1 (5 bases). This CDR3 has 16 amino acids. Between the trimmed V and J ends, which lost 4 bases and 4 bases, there was a span of 20 bases. Germline V gene sequence: CDR1 PRHDT, CDR2 FYEKMQ (reference sequence). The CDR3 region is CASSSTGRDVLYEQYF. CDR3 in DNA: TGTGCCAGCAGCTCGACGGGCAGGGATGTCTTGTACGAGCAGTACTTC.

The chain links TRBV7-8 to TRBJ1-1; the D gene is possibly TRBD1 (6 bases). The CDR3 runs 13 residues. Per the germline V gene, CDR1 is SGHVS and CDR2 is FQNEAQ. V was cut by 5 bases and J by 5 bases, with 12 bases left in between. CDR3 in amino acids: CASSTLGATEAFF. CDR3 coding DNA: TGTGCCAGCAGCACCTTGGGGGCGACTGAAGCTTTCTTT.

This clonotype has a handful of counts. The chain couples TRBV2 to TRBJ1-4; D unresolved. This CDR3 is built from 15 residues. The germline V gene encodes CDR1 SNHLY and CDR2 FYNNEI. V was cut by 3 bases and J by 7 bases, with 15 bases left in between. CDR3 protein: CASSDEGGRGEKLFF. The CDR3 DNA is TGTGCCAGCAGTGATGAGGGCGGGCGGGGTGAAAAACTGTTTTTT.

In this sample, this clonotype turned up many times. The CDR3 loop reads CASHRQMNTEAFF. The CDR3 DNA sequence: TGTGCCAGCCACAGACAGATGAACACTGAAGCTTTCTTT. J is TRBJ1-1 and V is TRBV28; D may be TRBD1 (5 bases). The V end lost 8 bases, the J end lost 0 bases, and 10 bases lay between the germline ends. The germline CDR1 and CDR2 sequences are MDHEN and SYDVKM. The CDR3 runs 13 residues. The whole variable domain, filled in from reference TRBV28 and TRBJ1-1, reads DVKVTQSSRYLVKRTGEKVFLECVQDMDHENMFWYRQDPGLGLRLIYFSYDVKMKEKGDIPEGYSVSREKKERFSLILESASTNQTSMYLCASHRQMNTEAFFGQGTRLTVV.

The CDR3 DNA reads as TGTGCCACTGGACAGGGGGCAACAGATACGCAGTATTTT. This sequence encodes CATGQGATDTQYF. The chain has TRBV7-2 and TRBJ2-3; 11 bases are a match to TRBD1. The junction had 3 bases not matched to a gene; V was cut back by 10 bases and J by 3 bases. Per the germline V gene, CDR1 is SGHTA and CDR2 is FQGNSA. The CDR3 is made up of 13 amino acids.

This clonotype turned up a few times. The rearrangement joins TRBV28 to TRBJ1-5; 9 nucleotides align to TRBD1. Trimming cost V 10 bases and J 4 bases; bases outside gene matches: 5. The CDR3 has 13 residues. Germline values: CDR1 MDHEN, CDR2 SYDVKM. CDR3 coding DNA: TGTGCCACAGTGGGACAGGGAAATCAGCCCCAGCATTTT. It encodes CATVGQGNQPQHF. The complete variable domain, with remaining parts taken from reference TRBV28 and TRBJ1-5, reads DVKVTQSSRYLVKRTGEKVFLECVQDMDHENMFWYRQDPGLGLRLIYFSYDVKMKEKGDIPEGYSVSREKKERFSLILESASTNQTSMYLCATVGQGNQPQHFGDGTRLSIL.

This clonotype has ten or more counts. The chain links TRBV28 to TRBJ2-3, with D unresolved. Trimming stripped 3 bases from V and 6 bases from J, with 10 bases between. The germline gives CDR1 MDHEN, CDR2 SYDVKM. The CDR3 loop spans 13 amino acids. Here the CDR3 reads CASSLRPRDTQYF. CDR3 DNA sequence: TGTGCCAGCAGTTTGCGGCCCAGGGATACGCAGTATTTT.

This clonotype was counted between two and nine times. The rearrangement links TRBV12-5 to TRBJ2-6, with D possibly matching TRBD2 (6 bases). The CDR3 runs to 18 residues. V lost 1 base and J 2 bases, leaving 15 bases between the germline ends. From germline, CDR1 is LGHNT and CDR2 FRNRAP. CDR3 loop: CASGLGGRRGAGANVLTF. As DNA, the CDR3 is TGTGCTAGTGGTTTGGGGGGGAGGAGGGGAGCTGGGGCCAACGTCCTGACTTTC. The full variable domain, its missing parts supplied by reference TRBV12-5 and TRBJ2-6, is DARVTQTPRHKVTEMGQEVTMRCQPILGHNTVFWYRQTMMQGLELLAYFRNRAPLDDSGMPKDRFSAEMPDATLATLKIQPSEPRDSAVYFCASGLGGRRGAGANVLTFGAGSRLTVL.

There are a few counts of this clonotype. The chain uses TRBV9 and TRBJ1-1; D uncertain. The V end was cut by 6 bases, the J end by 2 bases, with 17 bases between. CDR3 length: 15 amino acids. CDR1 SGDLS and CDR2 YYNGEE come from the germline V gene. The CDR3 region has the DNA TGTGCCAGCAACGGTCGGACGGGAGAAAACACTGAAGCTTTCTTT. The encoded protein is CASNGRTGENTEAFF.

The chain employs TRBV11-1 and TRBJ2-3, with D possibly TRBD2 on 6 matching bases. This CDR3 has 10 amino acids. V shed 10 bases and J shed 7 bases, with 9 bases lying between them. Germline V gene lookup returns CDR1 SGHAT and CDR2 FQDESV (reference sequence). The DNA for the CDR3 is TGTGCCATCGGGGGTTATACGCAGTATTTT. Protein sequence: CAIGGYTQYF.

This clonotype was counted many times. The chain is built from TRBV28 and TRBJ2-7; maybe TRBD2 (6 bases). Germline V gene sequence: CDR1 MDHEN, CDR2 SYDVKM. The CDR3 covers 13 residues. V lost 6 bases, J lost 2 bases, and 11 bases lay in between. CDR3 sequence (DNA): TGTGCCAGCAGGGATGTAGCGGCCTACGAGCAGTACTTC. This gives the protein CASRDVAAYEQYF.

The V and J genes are TRBV20-1 and TRBJ1-2; D perhaps matches TRBD1 (5 bases). The germline V gene encodes CDR1 DFQATT and CDR2 SNEGSKA (reference sequence). This CDR3 is built from 16 residues. V lost 1 base to trimming and J lost 1 base, with 16 bases between them. The CDR3 nucleotides read TGCAGTGCTAGAGGTCCCAGTTCGAGGGGTAACTATGGCTACACCTTC. The encoded protein is CSARGPSSRGNYGYTF.

The genes are TRBV19 and TRBJ2-1; 9 bases agree with TRBD2. The CDR3 has 15 amino acids. The ends lost 6 bases at V and 4 bases at J; junction bases unmatched: 7. The germline CDR1 and CDR2 sequences are LNHDA and SQIVND (reference sequence). In nucleotides, the CDR3 is TGTGCCAGTAGCTCCGGGACTAGCCATTACAATGAGCAGTTCTTC. It yields the protein CASSSGTSHYNEQFF.

This clonotype was recorded at least ten times. V usage is TRBV29-1 and J usage is TRBJ2-5; D not certain. The V gene's germline CDR1 is SQVTM and CDR2 ANQGSEA. The V end lost 7 bases, the J end lost 4 bases, and 16 bases lay between the germline ends. The CDR3 runs 13 residues. In nucleotides, the CDR3 is TGCAGCGCCGGCGTGGGCGCTAGAGAGACCCAGTACTTC. Its translation: CSAGVGARETQYF.

This clonotype was counted at least ten times. The chain carries TRBV28 and TRBJ2-7, with 10 bases identical to TRBD2. In germline, CDR1 is MDHEN, CDR2 SYDVKM. V lost 3 bases and J lost 5; bases outside the gene matches: 7. The CDR3 sequence is 15 residues long. The CDR3 loop reads CASSLPGLAMDEQYF. The DNA of the CDR3 is TGTGCCAGCAGTTTGCCGGGACTAGCGATGGACGAGCAGTACTTC.

This clonotype was seen only a few times. The gene calls are TRBV9 and TRBJ2-2; maybe TRBD2 (6 bases). From germline, CDR1 is SGDLS and CDR2 YYNGEE. This CDR3 is 15 amino acids long. The ends were cut back, 3 bases at V and 5 bases at J, with 14 bases in the middle. The DNA of the CDR3 is TGTGCCAGCAGCGCCGGACTAAGGGGAACCGGGGAGCTGTTTTTT. This sequence encodes CASSAGLRGTGELFF.

There are many counts of this clonotype. The V call is TRBV15, the J call TRBJ1-1; D gene ambiguous. Trimming left V 0 bases short and J 2 bases short, with 7 bases between. CDR1 and CDR2 from the germline V gene are LNHNV and YYDKDF (reference sequence). This CDR3 is 14 amino acids long. The CDR3 nucleotides are TGTGCCACCAGCAGAGATATACTAAACACTGAAGCTTTCTTT. Residues: CATSRDILNTEAFF.